Detailed here is one T cell receptor beta chain. Which antigen it targets is not known. Per-base quality was not reported, and no clone a single base away is much larger than it. These data belong to a study of healthy donors' naive CD4 and CD8 T cells (dated by TCRdb to 2015 to 2017). Study-level background: The donors were selected to cover three age groups of six people each (20-25, 40-50 and 60-70 years), had a mean age of 44, and were half female. For TCR alpha, a new primer set covering all functional IMGT alpha gene variants was designed, and the rest of the protocol matched the beta-chain workflow. The study sequenced rearranged TCR alpha and beta chains from naive CD4+ and CD8+ T cells to test how TCR variation relates to lineage commitment. Peripheral blood mononuclear cells were collected from 18 healthy, unrelated individuals. The donors were HLA-typed by sequencing at HLA-A, -B, -C, -DRB1, -DQB1 and -DPB1, using the SBTexcellerator protocol, an ABI3130xl analyzer and SBTengine software.

Germline trimming: 7 bases from V, 0 bases from J; junction bases outside gene matches: 4. CDR1 KGHDR and CDR2 SFDVKD were looked up in the germline V gene. The CDR3 contains 14 residues, cysteine and phenylalanine counted. The DNA shown is the 42-base CDR3, in frame from base 1. The full study reports these points: Because alpha and beta chains were sequenced in bulk and could not be paired, the effects of the two chains in combination were not assessed. In both chains, CD4+ lineage was associated with a positively charged CDR3, and CD8+ lineage was associated with a negatively charged CDR3. Reportedly, most V and J gene segments showed bias between naive CD4+ and CD8+ cells, and this bias held consistently across donors regardless of HLA genotype. Around 13% of the variance in CD4/CD8 propensity appeared to be explained jointly by V genes, J genes and CDR3 charge, in a largely additive manner. Possible repertoire bias arising from homeostatic proliferation of naive T cells was not directly addressed.

Cells with a CD4+CD8-CD45RO-CD45RA+ profile were isolated by FACS and defined as naive CD4+ T cells, and those with a CD8+CD4-CD45RA+CD27bright profile were defined as naive CD8+ T cells. The antibodies used for sorting targeted CD4 (RPA-T4), CD8 (SK1), CD27 (O323), CD45RA (HI100) and CD45RO (UCHL1). Sequencer: 454 GS FLX Titanium. A previously published linear amplification protocol was used to build the TCR libraries, starting from roughly 500 ng of total RNA. The Roche/454 Genome Sequencer with Titanium chemistry was used for sequencing. On the authors' methods: A total of 78,498 rearranged TCR alpha transcripts were sequenced from about 5 of the healthy donors. Duplicate transcripts were removed, and each unique TCR clonotype was defined by its CDR3 junction following IMGT nomenclature. Logistic regression in R 2.13.0 modeled CD4 versus CD8 status as a function of V and J genes, with adjustment for donor effects and Bonferroni correction for multiple testing. TCRdb reprocessing: public reads trimmed at Q25 with fastp, clones called with MiXCR, in-frame beta chains kept. Each record represents a unique CDR3 protein, reported with the most common genes and DNA among its rows. In this record, the V and J calls reflect TCRdb's handling and not the investigators' own analysis. This sample lists roughly 200,000 distinct CDR3 sequences; 65% to 75% were detected once. The ten largest clones capture roughly 2.4% of the sample.

The sequencing input was naive CD4+ and CD8+ T cells sorted from blood, pooled from several donors. This specimen's cell subset or site label, per the study, means: FACS-sorted naive CD4+ (CD45RO-CD45RA+) and naive CD8+ (CD45RA+CD27bright) T cells. The sequence came from a pool of human donors in good health; the sample pools cells from several healthy donors. The sequence links TRBV24-1 to TRBJ2-5; 7 central nucleotides agree with TRBD2. CDR3 protein: CATRASGNQETQYF. At the DNA level, the sequence is TGTGCCACCAGGGCTAGCGGCAACCAAGAGACCCAGTACTTC.